These 21 T cell receptor beta chains were sequenced from one sample in a study of post-analysis software for immune sequencing data. Whole-study findings and limits: TRBV5-6, TRBV5-1 and TRBV20-1 belonged to a set of five TRBV segments that were more frequent in patients than controls.

The antigens for these receptors are not known. Prepared libraries of TCR beta cDNA carried unique molecular identifiers. TCRdb ran MiXCR on the PCR reads and lists one entry per CDR3 protein. The sample holds about 400,000 distinct CDR3 sequences, less than 35% seen once. The sequenced material came from blood. These TCRs come from a girl aged 10-17 years with multiple sclerosis.

The chain carries TRBV20-1 and TRBJ1-4; D is unclear. The CDR3 length is 11 residues. Germline V gives CDR1 DFQATT, CDR2 SNEGSKA (reference sequence). The V gene lost 3 bases and the J gene lost 7 bases, with 6 bases spanning the gap. CDR3 in amino acids: CSASFGEKLFF. CDR3 nucleotides: TGCAGTGCTAGCTTTGGTGAAAAACTGTTTTTT.

The CDR3 sequence: CASSSSIYENQPQHF. CDR3 in DNA: TGTGCCAGCAGCTCATCCATCTACGAAAATCAGCCCCAGCATTTT. V and J are TRBV7-9 and TRBJ1-5; D ambiguous. The V end was cut by 4 bases, the J end by 4 bases, with 14 bases between. CDR3 length equals 15 residues. Germline-derived CDR1 and CDR2 are SEHNR and FQNEAQ (reference sequence). Looking up the rest from reference TRBV7-9 and TRBJ1-5 gives the full variable domain: DTGVSQNPRHKITKRGQNVTFRCDPISEHNRLYWYRQTLGQGPEFLTYFQNEAQLEKSRLLSDRFSAERPKGSFSTLEIQRTEQGDSAMYLCASSSSIYENQPQHFGDGTRLSIL.

This clonotype showed up just a few times. The chain links TRBV20-1 to TRBJ1-6; no clear D gene. CDR3 length: 15 residues. Germline V CDR1 and CDR2: DFQATT, SNEGSKA (reference sequence). V lost 3 bases to trimming and J lost 10 bases, with 19 bases between them. The chain's CDR3 is CSASLSPPNRSPLHF. The DNA for the CDR3 is TGCAGTGCTAGCTTGTCTCCCCCCAATCGGTCACCCCTCCACTTT.

V is TRBV5-1 and J is TRBJ2-3, with a weak D call TRBD1 (5 bases). Germline V lookup: CDR1 SGHRS, CDR2 YFSETQ. Between the trimmed V and J ends, which lost 0 bases and 6 bases, there was a span of 14 bases. The CDR3 is 15 amino acids. The CDR3, as DNA: TGCGCCAGCAGCTTGGATGGGGCCGGTGTGGATACGCAGTATTTT. Protein product: CASSLDGAGVDTQYF. The full variable domain, in which reference TRBV5-1 and TRBJ2-3 provide the parts outside the CDR3, is KAGVTQTPRYLIKTRGQQVTLSCSPISGHRSVSWYQQTPGQGLQFLFEYFSETQRNKGNFPGRFSGRQFSNSRSEMNVSTLELGDSALYLCASSLDGAGVDTQYFGPGTRLTVL.

The J gene is TRBJ2-7, the V gene TRBV12-3 or TRBV12-4, with a weak D call TRBD1 (8 bases). Trimming took 5 bases from V and 2 from J, leaving 19 bases between them. CDR3 size: 16 residues. CDR3 region: CASSPMGGDRPYEQYF. In DNA, the CDR3 is TGTGCCAGCAGTCCCATGGGGGGGGACAGGCCCTACGAGCAGTACTTC.

This clonotype was seen only a few times. The rearrangement uses TRBV10-3 and TRBJ2-5, with D perhaps TRBD2 (5 bases). Trimming stripped 0 bases from V and 3 bases from J, with 11 bases between. CDR1 is ENHRY and CDR2 is SYGVKD in the germline V gene. The CDR3 covers 15 residues. The DNA of the CDR3 is TGTGCCATCAGTGAGTCGCGGACTTCCAAAGAGACCCAGTACTTC. Translating gives CAISESRTSKETQYF.

This sequence joins TRBV7-2 and TRBJ2-7, with D maybe TRBD2 (5 bases). Deletions cut 4 bases from V and 0 bases from J, with 16 bases between. Germline CDR1 is SGHTA and CDR2 is FQGNSA. The CDR3 is 16 amino acids. In DNA, the CDR3 is TGTGCCAGCAGCTACAATACCGGGATGAACTCCTACGAGCAGTACTTC. Its protein is CASSYNTGMNSYEQYF.

V usage is TRBV20-1 and J usage is TRBJ2-3; D gene uncertain. Trimming removed 0 bases at V and 7 bases at J, with 14 bases between. CDR1 and CDR2 (germline): DFQATT, SNEGSKA (reference sequence). The CDR3 sequence is 14 residues long. This CDR3 reads CSARETLVLNTQYF. CDR3 nucleotides: TGCAGTGCTAGAGAAACCCTAGTCTTGAATACGCAGTATTTT.

This clonotype turned up a few times. This chain connects TRBV13 to TRBJ2-5; 8 bases fit TRBD2. The CDR3 is 14 amino acids. V was clipped by 5 bases and J by 2 bases; unmatched bases: 4. Looked up from germline, CDR1 is PRHDT and CDR2 is FYEKMQ (reference sequence). In DNA, the CDR3 is TGTGCCAGCAGCCGAGCGGGGGAACAAGAGACCCAGTACTTC. Encoded protein: CASSRAGEQETQYF.

This clonotype has a handful of counts. The genes are TRBV20-1 and TRBJ2-2, with 9 bases aligning to TRBD2. Germline trimming cut 5 bases from V and 5 bases from J; bases unmatched to any gene: 6. The CDR3 has 14 amino acids. The germline gives CDR1 DFQATT, CDR2 SNEGSKA (reference sequence). CDR3 DNA sequence: TGCAGTGCTGTCAGCGGGGGGTCTACCGGGGAGCTGTTTTTT. Its protein is CSAVSGGSTGELFF.

This clonotype was observed many times. V and J are TRBV27 and TRBJ2-7, with TRBD2 identical over 9 bases. Looked up from germline, CDR1 is MNHEY and CDR2 is SMNVEV (reference sequence). V shed 3 bases and J 5 bases; nucleotides not matched to a gene: 11. This CDR3 region has 16 residues. Here the CDR3 reads CASSLSPGGGAHEQYF. The CDR3 region has the DNA TGTGCCAGCAGTTTGTCCCCGGGCGGGGGGGCCCACGAGCAGTACTTC.

As to this clonotype: A junction boundary mismatches the germline segment, possibly from a read error. This chain links TRBV12-3 or TRBV12-4 with TRBJ2-3; a weak D match, TRBD1 (6 bases). The CDR3 contains 17 residues. The CDR3 sequence: CAGSLNRWQGSTDTQYF. The CDR3, as DNA: TGTGCCGGCAGTTTAAACAGGTGGCAGGGGAGCACAGATACGCAGTATTTT.

With regard to this clonotype: This sequence may be a read error, since a much larger clone differs from it by one base. This chain uses TRBV6-2 or TRBV6-3 with TRBJ2-1; D may match TRBD1 or TRBD2 (5 bases each). The V end lost 6 bases, the J end lost 3 bases, and 9 bases lay between the germline ends. Germline V gene data show CDR1 as MNHEY and CDR2 as SVGEGT. This CDR3 contains 13 residues. In nucleotides, the CDR3 is TGTGCCAGCAGCCGGGGACGCTACAATGAGCAGTTCTTC. It yields the protein CASSRGRYNEQFF.

V gene TRBV27 combines with J gene TRBJ2-7; TRBD2 might be the D (6 bases). The V end lost 5 bases, the J end lost 3 bases, and 14 bases lay between the germline ends. CDR3 size: 14 residues. Germline assignment: CDR1 MNHEY and CDR2 SMNVEV (reference sequence). The CDR3, as DNA: TGTGCCAGCAGTCTAACCCTGGGAGGCTACGAGCAGTACTTC. Protein sequence: CASSLTLGGYEQYF.

V is TRBV12-3 or TRBV12-4 and J is TRBJ2-2; D possibly corresponds to TRBD1 (5 bases). V lost 8 bases and J 0 bases, leaving 13 bases between the germline ends. CDR3 length equals 15 residues. The CDR3 DNA sequence: TGTGCCAGCCGAATCCAGGGTTCGAACACCGGGGAGCTGTTTTTT. This sequence encodes CASRIQGSNTGELFF.

CDR3 nucleotide sequence: TGTGCCAGCAGTTTAGCGTTCCGGCGGGGGATATACAATGAGCAGTTCTTC. Its protein product is CASSLAFRRGIYNEQFF. The chain uses TRBV12-3 or TRBV12-4 and TRBJ2-1; the match to TRBD2 covers 7 bases. V trimming: 0 bases; J trimming: 4 bases; junction bases outside the gene matches: 9. This CDR3 comprises 17 residues.

This clonotype was counted only a few times. V is TRBV7-9 and J is TRBJ2-1; D gene ambiguous. The CDR3 extends over 13 amino acids. Germline V lookup: CDR1 SEHNR, CDR2 FQNEAQ (reference sequence). V lost 6 bases to trimming and J lost 4 bases, with 10 bases between them. The CDR3 loop is CASRTDPYNEQFF. The CDR3 bases are TGTGCCAGCAGAACCGACCCTTACAATGAGCAGTTCTTC. Based on the CDR3 plus reference TRBV7-9 and TRBJ2-1, the full variable domain is DTGVSQNPRHKITKRGQNVTFRCDPISEHNRLYWYRQTLGQGPEFLTYFQNEAQLEKSRLLSDRFSAERPKGSFSTLEIQRTEQGDSAMYLCASRTDPYNEQFFGPGTRLTVL.

In DNA form, the CDR3 reads TGCGCCAGCAGCTTGGTGTCAGGCCCAATGAACACTGAAGCTTTCTTT. It encodes CASSLVSGPMNTEAFF. This chain connects TRBV5-1 to TRBJ1-1; no clear D gene. Between the trimmed V and J ends, which lost 0 bases and 0 bases, there was a span of 12 bases. Germline CDR1 reads SGHRS; CDR2 reads YFSETQ. This CDR3 has 16 residues.

This sequence joins TRBV28 and TRBJ2-7, with a possible D match to TRBD1 (5 bases). The closer fit of TRBJ2-5 to the DNA end suggests the J call may be wrong. This CDR3 comprises 14 residues. Germline loops: CDR1 MDHEN, CDR2 SYDVKM. The CDR3 region has the DNA TGTGCCAGCAGTACCACAGTTAGGGGCTCGACCCAGTACTTC. Residues: CASSTTVRGSTQYF.

The V and J genes are TRBV2 and TRBJ2-2; possibly TRBD1 or TRBD2 for D (5 bases each). Between the trimmed V and J ends, which lost 11 bases and 6 bases, there was a span of 28 bases. The germline V gene has CDR1 SNHLY and CDR2 FYNNEI. The CDR3 is 17 amino acids. The CDR3 sequence is CAASEVLGASDAGELFF. The CDR3 DNA is TGTGCCGCCTCCGAGGTTCTCGGGGCTAGTGACGCCGGGGAGCTGTTTTTT.

The V call is TRBV12-3 or TRBV12-4, the J call TRBJ2-7; a weak D match, TRBD1 (6 bases). There are 13 residues in the CDR3. V lost 5 bases and J 2 bases, leaving 10 bases between the germline ends. The CDR3 DNA reads as TGTGCCAGCAGTACGGGACAAACCTACGAGCAGTACTTC. It yields the protein CASSTGQTYEQYF.